The 18 T cell receptor beta chains below all came from one sample that was sequenced in a study of blood T cell repertoires in COVID-19. Sequencing was performed with immunoSEQ multiplex PCR; in TCRdb, only in-frame clones are kept and a portion is missing. The sample includes about 100,000 clones, around nine tenths of them seen just once. The sequenced sample was peripheral blood. All receptors come from a man aged 80 or over with acute or convalescent COVID-19.

The chain couples TRBV29-1 to TRBJ2-2, with 11 bases lining up with TRBD1. V lost 7 bases, J lost 5 bases, and 12 bases stayed unmatched. There are 16 residues in the CDR3. Germline CDR1 SQVTM, CDR2 ANQGSEA. CDR3 coding DNA: TGCAGCGCGGGTTATACGGGACAGGGGGGAACCGGGGAGCTGTTTTTT. It is translated as CSAGYTGQGGTGELFF.

This CDR3 reads CSVEQGGMNTEAFF. Written as DNA, the CDR3 is TGCAGCGTTGAACAGGGAGGCATGAACACTGAAGCTTTCTTT. The chain is built from TRBV29-1 and TRBJ1-1; D is perhaps TRBD1 (5 bases). The germline V and J ends were trimmed by 2 bases and 0 bases, with 10 bases remaining between them. This CDR3 spans 14 amino acids. CDR1 and CDR2 (germline): SQVTM, ANQGSEA.

The chain combines TRBV5-6 with TRBJ2-1; TRBD1 agrees at 7 bases. The CDR3 totals 16 residues. J gave up 12 bases and V 4 bases, and 19 bases lay outside the gene matches. Germline V lookup: CDR1 SGHDT, CDR2 YYEEEE. CDR3 nucleotide sequence: TGTGCCAGCAGCATCGCCGGGACAGAGGAGAGGAAGGTGCAGTTCTTC. Its translation: CASSIAGTEERKVQFF.

CDR3 sequence reads: CATSGASVHYNEQFF. The CDR3 DNA reads as TGTGCCACCAGTGGAGCTAGCGTTCACTACAATGAGCAGTTCTTC. The V and J genes are TRBV24-1 and TRBJ2-1; TRBD2 might be the D (6 bases). CDR1 is KGHDR, CDR2 SFDVKD, per germline. This CDR3 is built from 15 residues. Trimming left V 5 bases short and J 3 bases short, with 13 bases between.

The chain links TRBV27 to TRBJ1-2; a possible D gene is TRBD1 (6 bases). The V end was cut by 8 bases, the J end by 8 bases, with 18 bases between. This CDR3 comprises 13 residues. Germline CDR1 and CDR2: MNHEY and SMNVEV (reference sequence). The CDR3 loop reads CASSWGGARGYTF. The CDR3 nucleotides are TGTGCCAGCTCCTGGGGGGGGGCGCGCGGCTACACCTTC.

CDR3 bases: TGTGCCAGCACCAGGACAAGGAACACTGAAGCTTTCTTT. It yields the protein CASTRTRNTEAFF. The chain couples TRBV2 to TRBJ1-1; D may be TRBD1 (5 bases). Per the germline V gene, CDR1 is SNHLY and CDR2 is FYNNEI. The CDR3 has 13 amino acids. The germline V and J ends were trimmed by 7 bases and 1 base, with 10 bases remaining between them.

The chain joins TRBV7-3 to TRBJ2-7; 12 bases match TRBD2. Looked up from germline, CDR1 is SGHTA and CDR2 is FQGTGA. The CDR3 has 15 residues. V lost 5 bases and J lost 5; bases outside the gene matches: 7. CDR3 in amino acids: CASSPTSGSIHEQYF. The CDR3 DNA sequence: TGTGCCAGCAGCCCGACTAGCGGGAGTATCCACGAGCAGTACTTC.

The CDR3 is CASNPGSATGELFF. CDR3 in DNA: TGTGCCAGTAATCCAGGGTCGGCCACCGGGGAGCTGTTTTTT. The V call is TRBV19, the J call TRBJ2-2, with a weak D call TRBD1 (5 bases). The V end was cut by 7 bases, the J end by 4 bases, with 13 bases between. CDR3 size: 14 residues. The germline gives CDR1 LNHDA, CDR2 SQIVND (reference sequence).

The CDR3, as DNA: TGTGCCTTTGCAGTCTCAGGTGCGGATACGCAGTATTTT. It encodes CAFAVSGADTQYF. The chain carries TRBV10-3 and TRBJ2-3; D call uncertain. In germline, CDR1 is ENHRY, CDR2 SYGVKD. The CDR3 is 13 residues long. V lost 11 bases and J lost 6, with 18 bases in between.

V usage is TRBV28 and J usage is TRBJ2-7; 7 bases match TRBD2. With V trimmed by 8 bases and J by 3 bases, 7 bases remained unmatched. The germline CDR1 and CDR2 sequences are MDHEN and SYDVKM. This CDR3 is 13 amino acids long. The CDR3 loop reads CASGGRPGYEQYF. The CDR3 DNA sequence: TGTGCCAGCGGCGGGAGACCGGGCTACGAGCAGTACTTC.

This clone has more than one count but fewer than ten. The rearrangement joins TRBV27 to TRBJ1-2; D may be TRBD1 (5 bases). This CDR3 is 15 amino acids long. Germline CDR1 is MNHEY and CDR2 is SMNVEV (reference sequence). V was trimmed by 6 bases and J by 4 bases, leaving 18 bases between them. CDR3 DNA: TGTGCCAGCAGCTTGAACAGGATGGCCAGCTATGGCTACACCTTC. Its translation is CASSLNRMASYGYTF.

CDR3 protein: CASSLAAGGDYEQYF. The CDR3 nucleotides read TGTGCCAGCAGCTTAGCGGCGGGAGGCGACTACGAGCAGTACTTC. The gene calls are TRBV7-2 and TRBJ2-7; 8 bases match TRBD2. Germline-derived CDR1 and CDR2 are SGHTA and FQGNSA. The V and J ends lost 0 bases and 3 bases, in that order; junction bases with no gene match: 4. This CDR3 spans 15 amino acids.

The chain couples TRBV7-2 to TRBJ1-3; 7 bases map to TRBD1. Unmatched junction bases numbered 7, after V lost 8 bases and J lost 0 bases. The CDR3 sequence is 15 residues long. Germline V gives CDR1 SGHTA, CDR2 FQGNSA. The CDR3 region is CASRRDSSSGNTIYF. CDR3 coding DNA: TGTGCCAGCCGAAGGGACAGTTCCTCTGGAAACACCATATATTTT.

Turning to this clone: Other nucleotide sequences from this sample produce the same CDR3. The chain is built from TRBV18 and TRBJ2-1; 9 bases agree with TRBD1. CDR3 length equals 15 residues. The ends lost 3 bases at V and 7 bases at J; junction bases unmatched: 7. The germline V gene has CDR1 KGHSH and CDR2 LQKENI. CDR3 amino acids: CASSPRDRVVNEQFF. CDR3 coding DNA: TGTGCCAGCTCACCGAGGGACAGGGTGGTGAATGAGCAGTTCTTC.

The sample holds a few counts of this clone. The chain joins TRBV13 to TRBJ1-1; the match to TRBD1 covers 9 bases. V lost 5 bases, J lost 1 base, and 8 bases stayed unmatched. CDR3 length: 16 residues. CDR1 is PRHDT and CDR2 is FYEKMQ in the germline V gene (reference sequence). The CDR3 loop reads CASSAHRGLRNTEAFF. As DNA, the CDR3 is TGTGCCAGCAGCGCCCACAGGGGGCTGCGGAACACTGAAGCTTTCTTT.

The chain links TRBV7-2 to TRBJ1-5; possible D gene TRBD1, 5 bases. V dropped 1 base and J dropped 2 bases, with 12 bases sitting between them. This CDR3 has 16 amino acids. Germline-derived CDR1 and CDR2 are SGHTA and FQGNSA. The CDR3 here is CASSLGGGRRNQPQHF. CDR3 sequence (DNA): TGTGCCAGCAGCTTAGGGGGCGGGAGGCGCAATCAGCCCCAGCATTTT.

The chain is built from TRBV5-5 and TRBJ1-2, with D possibly matching TRBD1 (5 bases). The germline V gene encodes CDR1 SGHKS and CDR2 YYEKEE (reference sequence). Trimming stripped 0 bases from V and 3 bases from J, with 9 bases between. The CDR3 consists of 14 residues. CDR3 amino acids: CASSLEPGDYGYTF. The DNA for the CDR3 is TGTGCCAGCAGCTTGGAACCGGGGGACTATGGCTACACCTTC.

This chain joins TRBV6-5 and TRBJ2-1; D is unresolved. The V end lost 6 bases, the J end lost 7 bases, and 10 bases lay between the germline ends. Germline V lookup: CDR1 MNHEY, CDR2 SVGAGI. This CDR3 contains 12 residues. CDR3 sequence reads: CASSLRVNEQFF. CDR3 nucleotides: TGTGCCAGCAGCCTACGGGTGAATGAGCAGTTCTTC.